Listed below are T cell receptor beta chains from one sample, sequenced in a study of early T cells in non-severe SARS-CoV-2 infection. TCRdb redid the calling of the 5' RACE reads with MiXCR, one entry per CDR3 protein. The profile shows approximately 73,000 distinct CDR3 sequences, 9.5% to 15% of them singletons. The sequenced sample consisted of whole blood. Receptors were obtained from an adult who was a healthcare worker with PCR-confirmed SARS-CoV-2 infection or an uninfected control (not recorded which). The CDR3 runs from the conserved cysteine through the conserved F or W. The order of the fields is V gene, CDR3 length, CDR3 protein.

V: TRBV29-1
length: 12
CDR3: CSFGTGNYGYTF

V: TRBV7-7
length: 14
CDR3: CASSRTSSTDTQYF

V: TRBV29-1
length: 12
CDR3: CSVVFGTDTQYF

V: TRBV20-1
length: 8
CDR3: CSAAPPFF

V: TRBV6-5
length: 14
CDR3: CASSYDWGTDTQYF

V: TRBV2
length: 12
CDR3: CASGFYGSEQYF

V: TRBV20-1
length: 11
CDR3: CSGSQGYGYTF

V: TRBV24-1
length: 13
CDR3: CATRRGVFTEAFF

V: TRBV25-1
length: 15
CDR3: CASSGRGTGADEQYF

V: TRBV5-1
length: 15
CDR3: CASSFGATGGSGYTF

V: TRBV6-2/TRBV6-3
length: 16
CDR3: CASRRGSTLLNTEAFF

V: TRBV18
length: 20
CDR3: CVSSPRNGQAAAGVRDEQYF

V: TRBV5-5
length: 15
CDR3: CASSIQGYSNQPQHF

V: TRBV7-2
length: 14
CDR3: CASQKGLLADTQYF

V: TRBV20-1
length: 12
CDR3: CSASSGNTEAFF

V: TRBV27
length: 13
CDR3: CASSPWGLTEAFF

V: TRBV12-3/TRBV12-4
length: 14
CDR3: CASSFLAASYEQYF

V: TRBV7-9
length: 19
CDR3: CASSPDPCRTSGSYNEQFF

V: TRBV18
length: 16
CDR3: CASSPRGGTGTSEQFF

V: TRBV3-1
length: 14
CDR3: CASTTKGGTDTQYF

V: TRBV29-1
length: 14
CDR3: CSVDVFSSYNEQFF

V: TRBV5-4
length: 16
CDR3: CASSSSRGVLGNEQFF

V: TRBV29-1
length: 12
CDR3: CSVGNGANEQFF

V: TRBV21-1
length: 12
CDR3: CASSKGNQPQHF

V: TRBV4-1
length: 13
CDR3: CASSQELNYEQYF

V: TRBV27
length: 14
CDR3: CASSLVGNHETQYF

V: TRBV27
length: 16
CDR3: CASSLSATREFYEQYF